This T cell receptor (beta chain) derives from a study of T cell repertoires in cytomegalovirus infection. TCRdb ran MiXCR on the reads and lists one entry per CDR3 protein. The top ten hold 10% of the sample, which has 490,000 or so distinct CDR3 sequences, around 11% seen once. There are a few counts of this clonotype. Trimming removed 6 bases at V and 5 bases at J, with 17 bases between. The CDR3 covers 15 residues. CDR1 is KGHSH, CDR2 LQKENI, per germline. The chain uses TRBV18 and TRBJ2-1, with D possibly called TRBD1 or TRBD2 (5 bases each). This TCR was recovered from a human donor in good health (CMV status not recorded). Some clones in this sample may be carry-over from other donors' samples. The sequenced sample was PBMCs. The CDR3, as DNA: TGTGCCAGCTCCACGGCCCTCGGGGCACACAATGAGCAGTTCTTC. Amino acid sequence: CASSTALGAHNEQFF.